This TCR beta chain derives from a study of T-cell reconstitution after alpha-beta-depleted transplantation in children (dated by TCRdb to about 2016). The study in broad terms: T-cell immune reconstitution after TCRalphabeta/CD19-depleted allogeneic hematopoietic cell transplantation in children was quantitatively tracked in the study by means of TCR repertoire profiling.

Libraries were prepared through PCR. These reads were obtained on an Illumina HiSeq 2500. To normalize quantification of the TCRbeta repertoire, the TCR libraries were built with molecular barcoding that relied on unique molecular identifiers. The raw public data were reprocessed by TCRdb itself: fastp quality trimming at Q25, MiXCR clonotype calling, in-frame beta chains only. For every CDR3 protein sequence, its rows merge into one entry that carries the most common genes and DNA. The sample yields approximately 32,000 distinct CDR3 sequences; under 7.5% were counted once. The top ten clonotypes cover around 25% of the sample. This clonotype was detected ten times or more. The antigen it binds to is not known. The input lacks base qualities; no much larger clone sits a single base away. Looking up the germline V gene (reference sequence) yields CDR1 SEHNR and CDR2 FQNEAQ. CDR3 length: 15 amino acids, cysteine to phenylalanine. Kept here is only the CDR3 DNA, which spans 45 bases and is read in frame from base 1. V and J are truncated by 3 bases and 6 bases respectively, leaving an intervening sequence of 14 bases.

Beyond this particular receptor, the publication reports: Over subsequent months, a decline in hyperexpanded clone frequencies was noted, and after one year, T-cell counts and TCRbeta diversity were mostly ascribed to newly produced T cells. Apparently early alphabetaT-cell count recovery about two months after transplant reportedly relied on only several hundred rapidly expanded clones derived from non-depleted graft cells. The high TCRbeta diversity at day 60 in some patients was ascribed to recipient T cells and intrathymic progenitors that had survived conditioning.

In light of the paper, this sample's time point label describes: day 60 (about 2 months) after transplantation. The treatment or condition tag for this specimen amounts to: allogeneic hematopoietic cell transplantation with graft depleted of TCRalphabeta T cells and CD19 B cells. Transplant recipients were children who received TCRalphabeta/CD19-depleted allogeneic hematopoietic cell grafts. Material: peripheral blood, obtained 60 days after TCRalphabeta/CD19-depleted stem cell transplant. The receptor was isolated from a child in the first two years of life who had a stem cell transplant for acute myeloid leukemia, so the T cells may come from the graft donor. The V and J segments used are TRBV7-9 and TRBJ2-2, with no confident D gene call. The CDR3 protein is CASSFWKGFAGELFF. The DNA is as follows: TGTGCCAGCAGCTTCTGGAAAGGGTTCGCCGGGGAGCTGTTTTTT.